A selection of T cell receptor beta chains follows, all from one sample in a study of T cells after yellow fever vaccination. TCRdb independently ran MiXCR on the 5' RACE reads; one entry per CDR3 protein. The sample has about 340,000 distinct CDR3 sequences; roughly an eighth are singletons. Here the sequenced sample was CD4+ T cells sorted from PBMCs, taken 15 days after the yellow fever booster vaccination. The receptors were gathered from a man aged 18 to 29 who received the YFV17D yellow fever vaccine. Each CDR3 is given with its conserved first and last residue. Each record gives: clone size, J gene, D gene, V gene, CDR3 protein, CDR3 DNA. D genes are given only for firm matches. Size is omitted from some rows. Given values are once, few, many or a class for expanded clones.

. | TRBJ2-1 | . | TRBV9 | CASSAQYNEQFF | TGTGCCAGCAGTGCCCAGTACAATGAGCAGTTCTTC
few | TRBJ2-2 | . | TRBV7-2 | CASSLVSFANTGELFF | TGTGCCAGCAGCTTAGTTTCTTTCGCGAACACCGGGGAGCTGTTTTTT
few | TRBJ1-1 | . | TRBV4-2 | CASSQDRQLNTEAFF | TGTGCCAGCAGCCAAGATAGACAGTTGAACACTGAAGCTTTCTTT
. | TRBJ1-1 | . | TRBV20-1 | CSATPLGGGTEAFF | TGCAGTGCGACACCTCTTGGAGGCGGGACTGAAGCTTTCTTT
few | TRBJ2-5 | . | TRBV12-3/TRBV12-4 | CASSLRAFGETQYF | TGTGCCAGCAGTTTACGGGCGTTTGGGGAGACCCAGTACTTC
many | TRBJ1-2 | . | TRBV20-1 | CSARDLGASSGYTF | TGCAGTGCTAGAGATCTGGGGGCGTCTTCCGGCTACACCTTC
. | TRBJ2-5 | TRBD2 | TRBV6-2/TRBV6-3 | CASSSTSGNQYF | TGTGCCAGCAGTTCTACTAGCGGAAACCAGTACTTC
few | TRBJ2-1 | . | TRBV7-9 | CASSRTTSLVGEQFF | TGTGCCAGCAGTCGAACGACTAGTTTGGTCGGTGAGCAGTTCTTC
. | TRBJ2-1 | . | TRBV25-1 | CASSGFGEQFF | TGTGCCAGCAGTGGGTTCGGTGAGCAGTTCTTC
. | TRBJ2-6 | TRBD1 | TRBV19 | CASSMDRTGWGTGANVLTF | TGTGCCAGTAGTATGGACCGGACAGGGTGGGGAACTGGGGCCAACGTCCTGACTTTC
. | TRBJ2-5 | TRBD1 | TRBV7-2 | CASSLRPGQGPQYF | TGTGCCAGCAGCCTAAGACCGGGACAGGGGCCCCAGTACTTC
few | TRBJ2-7 | TRBD1 | TRBV18 | CASSPRQGAFEQYF | TGTGCCAGCTCACCAAGGCAGGGGGCGTTCGAGCAGTACTTC
. | TRBJ1-6 | . | TRBV5-1 | CASSFVGGSDSPLHF | TGCGCCAGCAGCTTCGTCGGGGGCTCGGATTCACCCCTCCACTTT
few | TRBJ2-1 | . | TRBV7-2 | CASSIQGSYNEQFF | TGTGCCAGCAGCATACAGGGATCCTACAATGAGCAGTTCTTC
many | TRBJ1-5 | . | TRBV27 | CASSLSWNVPQHF | TGTGCCAGCAGTTTATCCTGGAATGTGCCCCAGCATTTT
. | TRBJ1-5 | . | TRBV5-1 | CASSLVAGVQPQHF | TGCGCCAGCAGCTTGGTAGCAGGGGTTCAGCCCCAGCATTTT
. | TRBJ2-5 | . | TRBV7-2 | CASSWWGSPETQYF | TGTGCCAGCAGCTGGTGGGGGTCCCCAGAGACCCAGTACTTC
. | TRBJ2-6 | . | TRBV5-1 | CASSLAYGGPVSGANVLTF | TGCGCCAGCAGCTTGGCGTATGGCGGCCCTGTCTCTGGGGCCAACGTCCTGACTTTC